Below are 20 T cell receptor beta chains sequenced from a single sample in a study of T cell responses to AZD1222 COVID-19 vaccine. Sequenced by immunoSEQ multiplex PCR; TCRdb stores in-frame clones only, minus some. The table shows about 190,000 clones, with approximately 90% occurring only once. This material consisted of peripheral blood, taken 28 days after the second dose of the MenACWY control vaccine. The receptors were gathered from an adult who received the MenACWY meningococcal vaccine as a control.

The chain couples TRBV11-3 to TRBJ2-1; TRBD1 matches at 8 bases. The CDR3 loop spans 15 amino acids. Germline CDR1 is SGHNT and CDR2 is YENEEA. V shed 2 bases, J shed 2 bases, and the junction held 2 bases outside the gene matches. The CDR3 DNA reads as TGTGCCAGCAGCTTAAGGACAGGGACCTACAATGAGCAGTTCTTC. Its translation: CASSLRTGTYNEQFF. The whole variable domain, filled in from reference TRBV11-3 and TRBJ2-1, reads EAGVVQSPRYKIIEKKQPVAFWCNPISGHNTLYWYLQNLGQGPELLIRYENEEAVDDSQLPKDRFSAERLKGVDSTLKIQPAELGDSAVYLCASSLRTGTYNEQFFGPGTRLTVL.

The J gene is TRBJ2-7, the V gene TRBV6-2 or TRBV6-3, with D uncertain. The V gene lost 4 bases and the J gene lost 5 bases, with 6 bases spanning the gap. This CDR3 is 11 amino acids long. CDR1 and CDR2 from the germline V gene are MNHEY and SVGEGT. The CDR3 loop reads CASSSLDEQYF. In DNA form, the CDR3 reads TGTGCCAGCAGTTCCCTGGACGAGCAGTACTTC.

CDR3: CASRPPGGNYGYTF. CDR3 bases: TGTGCCAGCAGGCCCCCCGGGGGCAACTATGGCTACACCTTC. V gene TRBV28 combines with J gene TRBJ1-2; the D gene is possibly TRBD1 (6 bases). CDR1 and CDR2 (germline): MDHEN, SYDVKM. The CDR3 totals 14 residues. V was shortened by 6 bases and J by 2 bases, with 13 bases between the two germline ends.

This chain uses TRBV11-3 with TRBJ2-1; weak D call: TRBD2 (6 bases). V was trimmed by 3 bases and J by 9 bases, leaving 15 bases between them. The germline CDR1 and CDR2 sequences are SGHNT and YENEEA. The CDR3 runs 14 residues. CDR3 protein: CASSFLSGDAEQFF. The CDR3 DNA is TGTGCCAGCAGCTTTTTGTCGGGGGACGCTGAGCAGTTCTTC.

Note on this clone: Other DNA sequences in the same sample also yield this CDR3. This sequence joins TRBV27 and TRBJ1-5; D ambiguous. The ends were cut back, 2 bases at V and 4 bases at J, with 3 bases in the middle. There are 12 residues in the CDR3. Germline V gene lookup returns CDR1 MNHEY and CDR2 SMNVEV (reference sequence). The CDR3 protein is CASSLPNQPQHF. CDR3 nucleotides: TGTGCCAGCAGTTTACCTAATCAGCCCCAGCATTTT.

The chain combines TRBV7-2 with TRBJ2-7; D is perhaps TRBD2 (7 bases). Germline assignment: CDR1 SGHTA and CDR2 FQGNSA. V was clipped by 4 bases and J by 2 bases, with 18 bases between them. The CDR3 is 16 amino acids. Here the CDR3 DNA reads TGTGCCAGCAGCTCGGCGGGGGCGGGGAGGGCCTACGAGCAGTACTTC. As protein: CASSSAGAGRAYEQYF.

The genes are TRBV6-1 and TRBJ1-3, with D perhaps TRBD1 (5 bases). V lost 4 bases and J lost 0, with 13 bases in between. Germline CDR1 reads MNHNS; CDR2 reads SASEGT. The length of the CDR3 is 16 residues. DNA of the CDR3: TGTGCCAGCAGTGCACCGGGACTGCTCTCTGGAAACACCATATATTTT. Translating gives CASSAPGLLSGNTIYF.

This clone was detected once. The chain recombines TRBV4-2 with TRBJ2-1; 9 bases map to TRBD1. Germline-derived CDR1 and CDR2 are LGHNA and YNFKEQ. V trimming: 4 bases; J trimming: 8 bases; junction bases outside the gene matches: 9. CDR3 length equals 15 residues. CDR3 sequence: CASSPPDRGGDEQFF. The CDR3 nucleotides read TGTGCCAGCAGCCCCCCCGACAGGGGGGGGGATGAGCAGTTCTTC.

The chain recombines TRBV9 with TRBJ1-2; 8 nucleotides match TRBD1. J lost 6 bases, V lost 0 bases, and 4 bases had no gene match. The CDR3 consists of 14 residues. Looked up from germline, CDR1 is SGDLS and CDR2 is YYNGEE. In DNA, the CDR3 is TGTGCCAGCAGCGTAGGGGGGACAGGTAATGGCTACACCTTC. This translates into CASSVGGTGNGYTF.

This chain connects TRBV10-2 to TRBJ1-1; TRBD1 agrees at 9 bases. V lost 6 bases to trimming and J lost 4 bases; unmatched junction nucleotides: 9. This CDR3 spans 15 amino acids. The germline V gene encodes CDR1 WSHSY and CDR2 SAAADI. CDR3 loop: CASRAGTGLVTEAFF. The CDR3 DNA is TGCGCCAGCAGGGCCGGGACAGGGTTGGTCACTGAAGCTTTCTTT.

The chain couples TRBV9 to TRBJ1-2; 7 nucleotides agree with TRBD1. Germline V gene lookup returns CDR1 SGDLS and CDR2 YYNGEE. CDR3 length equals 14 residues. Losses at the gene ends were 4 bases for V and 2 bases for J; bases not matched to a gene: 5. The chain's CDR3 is CASSSRTGNYGYTF. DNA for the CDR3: TGTGCCAGCAGCTCGCGGACAGGCAACTATGGCTACACCTTC.

The CDR3 region is CASSQDTSGRTYEQYF. The CDR3 DNA is TGTGCCAGCAGCCAAGACACTAGCGGGAGGACCTACGAGCAGTACTTC. This chain links TRBV4-2 with TRBJ2-7, with 12 bases fitting TRBD2. The CDR3 is made up of 16 amino acids. V trimming: 0 bases; J trimming: 2 bases; junction bases outside the gene matches: 2. Germline V gene sequence: CDR1 LGHNA, CDR2 YNFKEQ.

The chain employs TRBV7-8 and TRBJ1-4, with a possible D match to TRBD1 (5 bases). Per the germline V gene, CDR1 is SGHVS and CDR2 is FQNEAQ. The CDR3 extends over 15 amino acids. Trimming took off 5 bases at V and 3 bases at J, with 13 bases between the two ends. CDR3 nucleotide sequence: TGTGCCAGCAGCCGAGGGCGACAGCCTAATGAAAAACTGTTTTTT. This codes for CASSRGRQPNEKLFF.

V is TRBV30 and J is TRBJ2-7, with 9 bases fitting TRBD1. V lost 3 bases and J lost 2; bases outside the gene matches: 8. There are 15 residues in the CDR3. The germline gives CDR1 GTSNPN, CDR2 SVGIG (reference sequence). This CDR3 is CAWSVQGAQTYEQYF. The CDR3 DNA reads TGTGCCTGGAGCGTACAGGGGGCCCAAACCTACGAGCAGTACTTC.

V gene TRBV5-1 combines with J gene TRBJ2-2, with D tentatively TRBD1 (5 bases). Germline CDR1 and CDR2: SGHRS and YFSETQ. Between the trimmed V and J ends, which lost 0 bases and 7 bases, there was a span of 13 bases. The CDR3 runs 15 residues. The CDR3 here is CASSLGQSYGGELFF. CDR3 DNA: TGCGCCAGCAGCTTGGGACAGTCCTATGGCGGGGAGCTGTTTTTT.

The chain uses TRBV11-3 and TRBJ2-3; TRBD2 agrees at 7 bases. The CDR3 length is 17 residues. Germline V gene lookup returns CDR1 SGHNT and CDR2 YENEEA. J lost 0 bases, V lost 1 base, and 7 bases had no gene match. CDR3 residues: CASSLGKAGASTDTQYF. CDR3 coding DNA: TGTGCCAGCAGCTTAGGGAAGGCGGGAGCTAGCACAGATACGCAGTATTTT.

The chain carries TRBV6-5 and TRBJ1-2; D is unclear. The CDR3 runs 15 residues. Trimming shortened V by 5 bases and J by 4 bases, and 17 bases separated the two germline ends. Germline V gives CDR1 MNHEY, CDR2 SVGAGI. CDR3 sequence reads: CASSKPGTPTYGYTF. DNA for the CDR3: TGTGCCAGCAGTAAACCGGGAACCCCAACCTATGGCTACACCTTC.

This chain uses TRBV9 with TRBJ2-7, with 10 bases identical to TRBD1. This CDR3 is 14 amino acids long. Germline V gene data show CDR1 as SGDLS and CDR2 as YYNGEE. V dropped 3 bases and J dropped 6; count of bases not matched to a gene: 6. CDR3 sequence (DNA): TGTGCCAGCAGCGCGACAGGGGGCTTCGGCGAGCAGTACTTC. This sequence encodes CASSATGGFGEQYF.

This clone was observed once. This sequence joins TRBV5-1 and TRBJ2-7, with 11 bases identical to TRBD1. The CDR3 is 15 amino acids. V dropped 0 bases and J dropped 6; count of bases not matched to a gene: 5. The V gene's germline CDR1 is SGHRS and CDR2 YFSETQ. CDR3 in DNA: TGCGCCAGCAGCTTGGCCGGACAGGGGGCGGGCGAGCAGTACTTC. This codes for CASSLAGQGAGEQYF. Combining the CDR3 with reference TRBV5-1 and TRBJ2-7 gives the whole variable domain KAGVTQTPRYLIKTRGQQVTLSCSPISGHRSVSWYQQTPGQGLQFLFEYFSETQRNKGNFPGRFSGRQFSNSRSEMNVSTLELGDSALYLCASSLAGQGAGEQYFGPGTRLTVT.

CDR3 protein: CASSRTGNTIYF. The CDR3 region has the DNA TGTGCCAGCAGCCGGACTGGAAACACCATATATTTT. The chain employs TRBV3-1 (or the pseudogene TRBV3-2) and TRBJ1-3; no reliable D call. The CDR3 sequence is 12 residues long. V dropped 4 bases and J dropped 2 bases, with 3 bases sitting between them. Germline values: CDR1 LGHDT, CDR2 YNNKEL (reference sequence).